The 9 T cell receptor beta chains given below trace back to one sample, sequenced in a study of T cell responses to AZD1222 COVID-19 vaccine. Produced via immunoSEQ multiplex PCR; TCRdb's table is partial and in-frame only. Of about 96,000 clones listed, approximately 87% were seen once; the top ten hold under 30%. The source material was peripheral blood, sampled on day 0 of AZD1222 vaccination. Receptors originate from an adult in good health.

Turning to this clone: The junction shows a germline mismatch at one end, possibly a read error. This chain joins TRBV7-7 and TRBJ2-1, with D unresolved. Germline CDR1 reads SSHAT; CDR2 reads FNYEAQ (reference sequence). The CDR3 is 13 amino acids. This chain's CDR3 is CASSLVPGNEQFF. CDR3 coding DNA: TGTGCTAGCAGCTTAGTACCCGGTAATGAGCAGTTCTTC.

In DNA, the CDR3 is TGTGCCAGCAGCAAATGGGCGGGAGTTAGGAACAATGAGCAGTTCTTC. It specifies CASSKWAGVRNNEQFF. V is TRBV21-1 and J is TRBJ2-1; the DNA was not compared with TRBD2, the D call given in the table. TRBV21-1 is tagged as a pseudogene. The CDR3 is 16 amino acids.

J is TRBJ2-7 and V is TRBV2; D might be TRBD1 (7 bases). This CDR3 has 14 residues. Trimming took 7 bases from V and 2 from J, leaving 15 bases between them. Per germline, CDR1 SNHLY and CDR2 FYNNEI. In nucleotides, the CDR3 is TGTGCCAGCATAGCGGACAGGCTAACCTACGAGCAGTACTTC. Translated, it gives CASIADRLTYEQYF. The full variable domain, with the rest looked up from reference TRBV2 and TRBJ2-7, is EPEVTQTPSHQVTQMGQEVILRCVPISNHLYFYWYRQILGQKVEFLVSFYNNEISEKSEIFDDQFSVERPDGSNFTLKIRSTKLEDSAMYFCASIADRLTYEQYFGPGTRLTVT.

The gene calls are TRBV27 and TRBJ2-5, with TRBD1 matching 7 bases. This CDR3 is 16 amino acids long. V shed 5 bases and J 5 bases; nucleotides not matched to a gene: 14. The germline V gene has CDR1 MNHEY and CDR2 SMNVEV (reference sequence). The chain's CDR3 is CASSETGSGDWETQYF. Written as DNA, the CDR3 is TGTGCCAGCAGTGAGACAGGGTCAGGGGATTGGGAGACCCAGTACTTC.

V gene TRBV30 combines with J gene TRBJ2-7; possible D gene TRBD1, 6 bases. The CDR3 runs to 12 residues. Per the germline V gene, CDR1 is GTSNPN and CDR2 is SVGIG (reference sequence). V dropped 6 bases and J dropped 6 bases, with 15 bases sitting between them. The CDR3 DNA follows: TGTGCCTGCCCGGGACACAGTAGCGAGCAGTACTTC. Translation gives CACPGHSSEQYF.

The rearrangement joins TRBV5-4 to TRBJ2-6; 8 positions match TRBD1. The CDR3 extends over 17 amino acids. Germline trimming cut 4 bases from V and 4 bases from J; bases unmatched to any gene: 10. CDR1 and CDR2 from the germline V gene are SGHNT and YYREEE (reference sequence). The DNA of the CDR3 is TGTGCCAGCAGCGTGACCTTGACAGGGGCCGGGGCCAACGTCCTGACTTTC. Translation gives CASSVTLTGAGANVLTF.

This clone was picked up one time. V and J are TRBV4-3 and TRBJ1-4; 10 bases are shared with TRBD1. The junction had 18 bases not matched to a gene; V was cut back by 4 bases and J by 7 bases. Germline V gene lookup returns CDR1 LGHNA and CDR2 YSLEER. The CDR3 is 19 amino acids. The CDR3 bases are TGCGCCAGCAGCCGGACAGGGGGAACTACGGGGGCGAGGGCTGAAAAACTGTTTTTT. This gives the protein CASSRTGGTTGARAEKLFF.

This chain connects TRBV28 to TRBJ1-6, with D unresolved. The germline CDR1 and CDR2 sequences are MDHEN and SYDVKM. This CDR3 has 12 amino acids. V lost 7 bases, J lost 11 bases, and 12 bases lay in between. The CDR3 protein is CASIGPWAPLHF. The CDR3 DNA is TGTGCCAGCATTGGGCCCTGGGCACCCCTCCACTTT.

The sample holds one count of this clone. V is TRBV5-6 and J is TRBJ2-7; maybe TRBD1 (5 bases). There are 13 residues in the CDR3. Looked up from germline, CDR1 is SGHDT and CDR2 is YYEEEE. Between the trimmed V and J ends, which lost 0 bases and 7 bases, there was a span of 11 bases. This CDR3 is CASSLVGPGEQYF. CDR3 coding DNA: TGTGCCAGCAGCTTGGTGGGGCCAGGTGAGCAGTACTTC.